The next 32 T cell receptor beta chains were all read from a single sample in a study of molecular identifiers for immune sequencing clone quantification. A single record per CDR3 protein comes from TCRdb applying MiXCR to the PCR reads. Of under 75,000 distinct CDR3 sequences listed, around 20% are singletons. Sequenced material: naive CD8+ T cells from blood, with Jurkat cell RNA spiked in. As for subset: FACS-sorted CD8+CD4-CCR7+CD45RA+ naive T cells. These TCRs come from a human donor in good health. Some libraries in this study had Jurkat cell RNA spiked in.

A few counts support this clonotype. J is TRBJ2-1 and V is TRBV7-2; D perhaps matches TRBD1 (6 bases). CDR1 and CDR2 from the germline V gene are SGHTA and FQGNSA. Trimming took 2 bases from V and 5 from J, leaving 22 bases between them. CDR3 length: 18 amino acids. The CDR3, as DNA: TGTGCCAGCAGCTTAACTCCAGGGGCCCTAGTAAAAAACAATGAGCAGTTCTTC. Protein product: CASSLTPGALVKNNEQFF.

This clonotype was observed many times. The chain uses TRBV27 and TRBJ2-7; 8 bases align to TRBD1. Germline V gene sequence: CDR1 MNHEY, CDR2 SMNVEV (reference sequence). V dropped 1 base and J dropped 2; count of bases not matched to a gene: 4. The length of the CDR3 is 15 residues. The CDR3 sequence: CASSLWGTGPYEQYF. The CDR3 region has the DNA TGTGCCAGCAGTTTATGGGGGACAGGCCCCTACGAGCAGTACTTC.

This clonotype was observed many times. This chain joins TRBV11-2 and TRBJ2-4; TRBD1 agrees at 8 bases. Germline assignment: CDR1 SGHAT and CDR2 FQNNGV. J lost 9 bases, V lost 1 base, and 8 bases had no gene match. This CDR3 is 15 amino acids long. CDR3 loop: CASSLGQGARAIQYF. CDR3 nucleotide sequence: TGTGCCAGCAGCTTAGGGCAGGGGGCAAGGGCCATTCAGTACTTC. The full variable domain, in which reference TRBV11-2 and TRBJ2-4 provide the parts outside the CDR3, is EAGVAQSPRYKIIEKRQSVAFWCNPISGHATLYWYQQILGQGPKLLIQFQNNGVVDDSQLPKDRFSAERLKGVDSTLKIQPAKLEDSAVYLCASSLGQGARAIQYFGAGTRLSVL.

There are many counts of this clonotype. The chain recombines TRBV25-1 with TRBJ2-7, with D maybe TRBD2 (5 bases). Trimming removed 3 bases at V and 2 bases at J, with 11 bases between. From germline, CDR1 is MGHDK and CDR2 SYGVNS. The CDR3 is made up of 14 amino acids. The CDR3 sequence is CASSDWRAAYEQYF. CDR3 coding DNA: TGTGCCAGCAGTGATTGGCGGGCCGCCTACGAGCAGTACTTC.

This clonotype was detected only a few times. This rearrangement joins TRBV27 to TRBJ2-7, with 8 bases identical to TRBD1. V lost 6 bases and J lost 0; bases outside the gene matches: 10. Germline V gene data show CDR1 as MNHEY and CDR2 as SMNVEV (reference sequence). CDR3 length: 16 amino acids. The CDR3 sequence: CASSPSTGESSYEQYF. The CDR3 bases are TGTGCCAGCAGCCCATCGACAGGGGAGAGCTCCTACGAGCAGTACTTC.

This clonotype showed up many times. This chain joins TRBV6-6 and TRBJ2-7, with TRBD2 identical over 13 bases. CDR1 MNHNY and CDR2 SVGAGI come from the germline V gene (reference sequence). This CDR3 contains 19 residues. V shed 4 bases and J 0 bases; nucleotides not matched to a gene: 12. The DNA for the CDR3 is TGTGCCAGCAGTTTGAGGACTAGCGGGAGCGTCTTTAGCTCCTACGAGCAGTACTTC. This encodes CASSLRTSGSVFSSYEQYF.

This clonotype was seen ten or more times. V usage is TRBV10-3 and J usage is TRBJ2-1, with 8 bases aligning to TRBD1. The CDR3 covers 15 residues. The germline V gene has CDR1 ENHRY and CDR2 SYGVKD. J was trimmed by 5 bases and V by 6 bases; bases with no gene match: 9. CDR3 in DNA: TGTGCCATCAGGTCCCGGGACAGGCGGGACAATGAGCAGTTCTTC. Translated, it gives CAIRSRDRRDNEQFF.

This clonotype was observed many times. The chain is built from TRBV27 and TRBJ1-2; D is undetermined. Trimming stripped 6 bases from V and 4 bases from J, with 15 bases between. Germline V gene data show CDR1 as MNHEY and CDR2 as SMNVEV (reference sequence). The CDR3 consists of 14 residues. The CDR3, as DNA: TGTGCCAGCAGCGGACGGACCGATCCCTATGGCTACACCTTC. This translates into CASSGRTDPYGYTF.

Ten or more counts support this clonotype. The chain is built from TRBV7-9 and TRBJ1-1, with D maybe TRBD1 (5 bases). The CDR3 loop spans 17 amino acids. Looked up from germline, CDR1 is SEHNR and CDR2 is FQNEAQ (reference sequence). Trimming shortened V by 6 bases and J by 1 base, and 21 bases separated the two germline ends. CDR3 amino acids: CASRNPGPRWGNTEAFF. The DNA of the CDR3 is TGTGCCAGCAGGAATCCGGGACCCAGGTGGGGGAACACTGAAGCTTTCTTT.

This clonotype was counted ten times or more. The chain combines TRBV21-1 with TRBJ2-3. TRBV21-1 counts as a pseudogene. CDR3 length equals 16 residues. For the CDR3, the DNA is TGTGCCAGCAGCAAAATCCGTTGGAACAGCACAGATACGCAGTATTTT. Amino acid sequence: CASSKIRWNSTDTQYF.

This clonotype showed up many times. The rearrangement joins TRBV29-1 to TRBJ2-7; no clear D. CDR3 length equals 13 residues. Trimming removed 4 bases from V and 2 bases from J, with 12 bases in between. Germline V gene lookup returns CDR1 SQVTM and CDR2 ANQGSEA. In DNA, the CDR3 is TGCAGCGTTGTGAAAACGGACGCCTACGAGCAGTACTTC. Its translation is CSVVKTDAYEQYF.

The chain is built from TRBV5-4 and TRBJ2-5; 8 bases are a match to TRBD1. The CDR3 is made up of 16 amino acids. Unmatched junction bases numbered 10, after V lost 4 bases and J lost 2 bases. CDR1 is SGHNT and CDR2 is YYREEE in the germline V gene (reference sequence). This chain's CDR3 is CASSNPTGEIQETQYF. The CDR3 DNA is TGTGCCAGCAGCAATCCGACAGGGGAGATTCAAGAGACCCAGTACTTC.

There are a few counts of this clonotype. A much larger clone differs from this one at a single base, so this may be a read error. This chain connects TRBV11-2 to TRBJ2-1, with D unclear. The CDR3 has 14 residues. Per germline, CDR1 SGHAT and CDR2 FQNNGV. CDR3: CASSLADRYSEQFF. Written as DNA, the CDR3 is TGTGCCAGCAGCTTAGCCGACCGGTACAGTGAGCAGTTCTTC. Full variable domain (rest looked up from reference TRBV11-2 and TRBJ2-1): EAGVAQSPRYKIIEKRQSVAFWCNPISGHATLYWYQQILGQGPKLLIQFQNNGVVDDSQLPKDRFSAERLKGVDSTLKIQPAKLEDSAVYLCASSLADRYSEQFFGPGTRLTVL.

This clonotype was found many times. This chain joins TRBV20-1 and TRBJ2-3; D unclear. This CDR3 is built from 17 residues. In germline, CDR1 is DFQATT, CDR2 SNEGSKA (reference sequence). The V end was cut by 0 bases, the J end by 2 bases, with 18 bases between. This CDR3 is CSARDRYRDPSTDTQYF. The CDR3 DNA reads as TGCAGTGCTAGAGATCGTTACAGAGATCCGTCCACAGATACGCAGTATTTT.

This clonotype was observed many times. The chain recombines TRBV4-3 with TRBJ1-2; TRBD1 matches 8 bases. Trimming cost V 0 bases and J 9 bases; bases outside gene matches: 9. The germline CDR1 and CDR2 sequences are LGHNA and YSLEER. This CDR3 has 15 amino acids. The CDR3 protein is CASSQDQGAFSRYTF. CDR3 DNA sequence: TGCGCCAGCAGCCAAGATCAGGGGGCGTTTTCGCGCTACACCTTC.

In its sample, this clonotype was seen many times. The chain has TRBV13 and TRBJ2-5; 9 bases are shared with TRBD1. This CDR3 region has 13 residues. Germline loops: CDR1 PRHDT, CDR2 FYEKMQ (reference sequence). The V segment lost 5 bases and the J segment 5 bases; nucleotides outside the gene matches: 3. DNA for the CDR3: TGTGCCAGCAGCCTCGGGACAGGGGAGACCCAGTACTTC. Translated, it gives CASSLGTGETQYF.

About this clonotype itself: This may be a read error, as it is one base from a much larger clone. The V gene is TRBV11-3, the J gene TRBJ2-1; TRBD2 agrees at 8 bases. CDR3 length equals 16 residues. Germline values: CDR1 SGHNT, CDR2 YENEEA. CDR3 protein: CASSPRTSRKYNEQSF. The CDR3 DNA reads TGTGCCAGCAGTCCCAGGACTAGCCGAAAGTACAATGAGCAGTCCTTC.

This clonotype appeared many times. This chain connects TRBV6-5 to TRBJ2-7; possibly TRBD1 for D (6 bases). Trimming removed 0 bases from V and 5 bases from J, with 8 bases in between. The CDR3 has 13 residues. Germline-derived CDR1 and CDR2 are MNHEY and SVGAGI. The CDR3 nucleotides read TGTGCCAGCAGTTACTCTTCAGGGGACGAGCAGTACTTC. Amino acids: CASSYSSGDEQYF.

This clonotype came up once. The junction departs from the called germline gene at one end, perhaps through a read error. This rearrangement joins TRBV20-1 to TRBJ2-2, with 9 bases matching TRBD1. Germline-derived CDR1 and CDR2 are DFQATT and SNEGSKA (reference sequence). The CDR3 runs 14 residues. CDR3 in amino acids: CSARTGGFTGELLF. The DNA of the CDR3 is TGCAGTGCTAGGACAGGGGGTTTTACCGGGGAGCTGCTTTTT.

This clonotype was recorded at least ten times. The chain carries TRBV4-3 and TRBJ2-2; no reliable D call. This CDR3 contains 14 residues. Trimming removed 4 bases at V and 1 base at J, with 7 bases between. CDR1 is LGHNA and CDR2 is YSLEER in the germline V gene. CDR3 bases: TGCGCCAGCAGCCCATCCAGGAACACCGGGGAGCTGTTTTTT. Encoded protein: CASSPSRNTGELFF.

The chain carries TRBV30 and TRBJ2-7; a possible D gene is TRBD2 (6 bases). The CDR3 contains 12 residues. The germline CDR1 and CDR2 sequences are GTSNPN and SVGIG (reference sequence). Trimming removed 2 bases at V and 6 bases at J, with 11 bases between. CDR3 sequence (DNA): TGTGCCTGGAGTATTGGAGGGCGCGAGCAGTACTTC. Translating gives CAWSIGGREQYF.

In its sample, this clonotype was seen many times. The chain joins TRBV21-1 to TRBJ1-1; the table assigns TRBD1, which was not confirmed against the DNA. TRBV21-1 has pseudogene status. This CDR3 is built from 17 residues. The CDR3 sequence: CASISWGDSYMNTEAFF. Written as DNA, the CDR3 is TGTGCCAGCATCTCCTGGGGGGACAGCTACATGAACACTGAAGCTTTCTTT.

The sample holds many counts of this clonotype. The chain has TRBV4-1 and TRBJ2-7; a possible D gene is TRBD2 (6 bases). This CDR3 is built from 15 residues. Germline V gene lookup returns CDR1 MGHRA and CDR2 YSYEKL. V gave up 3 bases and J gave up 2 bases, with 14 bases separating them. CDR3 loop: CASSHGASVAYEQYF. The CDR3 region has the DNA TGCGCCAGCAGCCATGGTGCTAGCGTAGCCTACGAGCAGTACTTC.

The genes are TRBV3-1 and TRBJ1-2; tentative D call: TRBD1 (5 bases). Germline V gene sequence: CDR1 LGHDT, CDR2 YNNKEL (reference sequence). The CDR3 has 16 residues. Between the trimmed V and J ends, which lost 1 base and 8 bases, there was a span of 20 bases. CDR3 sequence: CASSQALEQAVWGYTF. DNA for the CDR3: TGTGCCAGCAGCCAAGCGCTAGAACAGGCGGTATGGGGCTACACCTTC.

This chain uses TRBV2 with TRBJ2-7; D possibly matches TRBD1 or TRBD2 (5 bases each). Germline assignment: CDR1 SNHLY and CDR2 FYNNEI. V was cut by 1 base and J by 2 bases, with 21 bases left in between. CDR3 size: 18 residues. CDR3 sequence reads: CASSEVTLGTESTYEQYF. In DNA form, the CDR3 reads TGTGCCAGCAGTGAAGTAACGTTGGGGACCGAGAGTACCTACGAGCAGTACTTC.

The chain uses TRBV4-3 and TRBJ2-5, with D unresolved. Trimming removed 1 base from V and 2 bases from J, with 14 bases in between. This CDR3 region has 16 residues. Germline values: CDR1 LGHNA, CDR2 YSLEER. CDR3 nucleotide sequence: TGCGCCAGCAGCCAAGGGGTGACCCACGAACAAGAGACCCAGTACTTC. Translated: CASSQGVTHEQETQYF.

V and J are TRBV2 and TRBJ2-2, with D possibly TRBD2 on 6 matching bases. CDR3 length equals 15 residues. The germline V gene has CDR1 SNHLY and CDR2 FYNNEI. Between the trimmed V and J ends, which lost 7 bases and 0 bases, there was a span of 12 bases. The CDR3: CASTPTGANTGELFF. DNA for the CDR3: TGTGCCAGCACTCCAACGGGGGCGAACACCGGGGAGCTGTTTTTT.

This clonotype was observed many times. The chain couples TRBV7-2 to TRBJ2-5; no clear D gene. V was cut by 6 bases and J by 8 bases, with 16 bases left in between. This CDR3 contains 13 residues. The germline CDR1 and CDR2 sequences are SGHTA and FQGNSA. The CDR3: CASSLTPESTQYF. The CDR3 DNA follows: TGTGCCAGCAGTTTGACCCCGGAGAGTACCCAGTACTTC.

This rearrangement joins TRBV7-2 to TRBJ2-1, with a weak D call TRBD2 (6 bases). V was clipped by 5 bases and J by 0 bases, with 14 bases between them. In germline, CDR1 is SGHTA, CDR2 FQGNSA. This CDR3 comprises 16 residues. This chain's CDR3 is CASSTLGGSSYNEQFF. DNA for the CDR3: TGTGCCAGCAGCACCCTCGGGGGTAGCTCCTACAATGAGCAGTTCTTC. Full variable domain (rest looked up from reference TRBV7-2 and TRBJ2-1): GAGVSQSPSNKVTEKGKDVELRCDPISGHTALYWYRQSLGQGLEFLIYFQGNSAPDKSGLPSDRFSAERTGGSVSTLTIQRTQQEDSAVYLCASSTLGGSSYNEQFFGPGTRLTVL.

As to this clonotype: A much larger clone is a single base away; this may be a read error. This rearrangement joins TRBV2 to TRBJ1-2; D perhaps matches TRBD1 (5 bases). CDR1 and CDR2 (germline): SNHLY, FYNNEI. Trimming left V 6 bases short and J 0 bases short, with 8 bases between. The CDR3 length is 13 residues. The CDR3 is CASSETANYGYTF. In DNA form, the CDR3 reads TGTGCCAGCAGCGAGACAGCTAACTATGGCTACACCTTC. Full variable domain (missing parts from reference TRBV2 and TRBJ1-2): EPEVTQTPSHQVTQMGQEVILRCVPISNHLYFYWYRQILGQKVEFLVSFYNNEISEKSEIFDDQFSVERPDGSNFTLKIRSTKLEDSAMYFCASSETANYGYTFGSGTRLTVV.

In this sample, this clonotype turned up once. This clone may be a read error of a much larger clone one base away. The CDR3 loop reads CASSQDWGGETRYF. CDR3 bases: TGCGCCAGCAGCCAAGATTGGGGTGGAGAGACCCGGTACTTC. This chain joins TRBV4-3 and TRBJ2-5; D not certain. Germline-derived CDR1 and CDR2 are LGHNA and YSLEER. CDR3 size: 14 residues.

This clonotype was seen repeatedly, ten times or more. This rearrangement joins TRBV6-2 or TRBV6-3 to TRBJ2-7; D might be TRBD1 (5 bases). Deletions cut 5 bases from V and 2 bases from J, with 13 bases between. The CDR3 totals 14 residues. Germline loops: CDR1 MNHEY, CDR2 SVGEGT. The CDR3 spells CASSVVLDTYEQYF. The CDR3 DNA reads as TGTGCCAGCAGTGTCGTCCTGGACACCTACGAGCAGTACTTC.